This is a list of T cell receptor beta chains from one sample in a study of T cell repertoires in cytomegalovirus infection. TCRdb fed the reads into MiXCR, producing one record per CDR3 protein. The data contain around 900,000 distinct CDR3 sequences, approximately 31% of them singletons. These TCRs are of unknown antigen specificity. Sequencing was performed on cultured CD8+ T cells from PBMCs, taken from culture after CMV antigen stimulation. These receptors all come from a human donor in good health (CMV status not recorded). Some clones in this sample may be carry-over from other donors' samples. The CDR3 runs from the conserved cysteine through the conserved F or W. The D gene is left open where the match is weak. Part of the rows lack a size; the others show once, few, many or a class for expanded clones.

>TRBV12-3/TRBV12-4|TRBJ1-5|NA|few
CASGSRNQPQHF
TGTGCCAGCGGGTCTCGGAATCAGCCCCAGCATTTT
>TRBV25-1|TRBJ2-7|NA|NA
CASSEFFPPGLAGSEQYF
TGTGCCAGCAGTGAATTCTTTCCCCCGGGACTCGCGGGGTCCGAGCAGTACTTC
>TRBV6-1|TRBJ1-2|NA|few
CASRTLGSGGYTF
TGTGCCAGCAGGACGTTGGGGAGCGGAGGCTACACCTTC
>TRBV4-3|TRBJ1-2|TRBD1|few
CASSQFTGGIGYTF
TGCGCCAGCAGCCAATTCACAGGGGGCATCGGCTACACCTTC
>TRBV7-6|TRBJ1-4|TRBD1|NA
CASSPTQGGEKLFF
TGTGCCAGCAGCCCCACCCAGGGGGGTGAAAAACTGTTTTTT
>TRBV19|TRBJ2-5|NA|few
CASSPRGYPQETQYF
TGTGCCAGTAGTCCTCGGGGTTACCCCCAAGAGACCCAGTACTTC
>TRBV7-3|TRBJ1-1|TRBD1|NA
CASSFYGTVNTEAFF
TGTGCCAGCAGCTTCTACGGGACAGTTAACACTGAAGCTTTCTTT
>TRBV4-1|TRBJ2-7|NA|few
CASSPRTGSTYEQYF
TGCGCCAGCAGCCCTCGGACGGGGAGTACCTACGAGCAGTACTTC
>TRBV19|TRBJ2-7|TRBD1|few
CASRWTGDSYEQYF
TGTGCCAGTAGGTGGACAGGGGACTCCTACGAGCAGTACTTC
>TRBV7-4|TRBJ2-1|TRBD1|NA
CASTQDRERHEQFF
TGTGCCAGCACCCAGGACAGGGAGCGCCATGAGCAGTTCTTC
>TRBV7-9|TRBJ2-3|TRBD1|NA
CASSVDRVADTQYF
TGTGCCAGCAGCGTGGACAGGGTCGCAGATACGCAGTATTTT
>TRBV6-6|TRBJ2-3|NA|NA
CASPGRATDTQYF
TGTGCCAGCCCTGGCAGGGCCACAGATACGCAGTATTTT
>TRBV7-6|TRBJ2-1|NA|few
CVSSLALGARHNEQFF
TGTGTCAGCAGCTTAGCTCTGGGGGCGCGGCACAATGAGCAGTTCTTC
>TRBV7-9|TRBJ2-2|NA|few
CASSLKYGELFF
TGTGCCAGCAGCCTTAAATACGGGGAGCTGTTTTTT
>TRBV19|TRBJ2-2|TRBD2|few
CASSILPRLAGGGGELFF
TGTGCCAGTAGTATCCTTCCTCGACTAGCGGGGGGGGGCGGGGAGCTGTTTTTT
>TRBV7-6|TRBJ2-7|NA|NA
CASSLARDGFSYEQYF
TGTGCCAGCAGCTTAGCGAGGGACGGGTTTTCCTACGAGCAGTACTTC
>TRBV11-2|TRBJ1-4|NA|many
CASGTWGQGNEKLFF
TGTGCCAGTGGCACGTGGGGGCAGGGTAATGAAAAACTGTTTTTT
>TRBV6-5|TRBJ1-2|TRBD1|few
CASSSTGGSIYGYTF
TGTGCCAGCAGTTCGACAGGGGGATCTATCTATGGCTACACCTTC
>TRBV12-3/TRBV12-4|TRBJ1-1|NA|NA
CASSLGHSGTEAFF
TGTGCCAGCAGTTTAGGGCACAGTGGCACTGAAGCTTTCTTT
>TRBV7-6|TRBJ2-7|TRBD1|NA
CASSFIQGAAYEQYF
TGTGCCAGCAGCTTTATACAGGGGGCAGCCTACGAGCAGTACTTC
>TRBV28|TRBJ2-1|TRBD2|few
CASSFVRGREGDNEQFF
TGTGCCAGCAGTTTTGTTCGGGGGAGGGAGGGAGACAATGAGCAGTTCTTC
>TRBV19|TRBJ1-5|NA|NA
CASSVDNQPQHF
TGTGCCAGTAGTGTCGACAATCAGCCCCAGCATTTT
>TRBV29-1|TRBJ1-2|NA|few
CSVVAPDYGYTF
TGCAGCGTTGTGGCCCCAGATTATGGCTACACCTTC
>TRBV6-2/TRBV6-3|TRBJ1-2|TRBD1|NA
CASSFHRGQKMVNYGYTF
TGTGCCAGCAGCTTTCATAGGGGACAGAAGATGGTTAACTATGGCTACACCTTC
>TRBV7-6|TRBJ1-3|TRBD1|many
CASSLGRDSGTGNTIYF
TGTGCCAGCAGCTTAGGCCGGGACAGTGGAACTGGAAACACCATATATTTT
>TRBV6-6|TRBJ2-4|TRBD2|few
CASSPTRGNHQDIQYF
TGTGCCAGCAGCCCTACGCGGGGGAACCACCAGGACATTCAGTACTTC
>TRBV27|TRBJ2-1|TRBD2|few
CASSLVGPTGTSGTNEQFF
TGTGCCAGCAGTTTAGTAGGACCAACCGGGACTAGCGGGACCAATGAGCAGTTCTTC
>TRBV14|TRBJ1-1|NA|few
CASSQYFRTEAFF
TGTGCCAGCAGCCAATATTTTCGCACTGAAGCTTTCTTT
>TRBV19|TRBJ1-2|NA|few
CASSEDVIYGYTF
TGTGCCAGTAGTGAAGACGTGATCTATGGCTACACCTTC